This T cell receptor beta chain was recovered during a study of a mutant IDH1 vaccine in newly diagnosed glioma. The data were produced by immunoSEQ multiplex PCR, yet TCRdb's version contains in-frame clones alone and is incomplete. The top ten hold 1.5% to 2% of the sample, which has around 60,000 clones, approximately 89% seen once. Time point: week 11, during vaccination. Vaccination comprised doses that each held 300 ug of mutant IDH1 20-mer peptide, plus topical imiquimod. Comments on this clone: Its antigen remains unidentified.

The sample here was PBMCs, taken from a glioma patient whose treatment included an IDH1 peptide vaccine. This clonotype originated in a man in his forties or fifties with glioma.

CDR3 sequence reads: CASSAQVATNEKLFF. DNA for the CDR3: TGTGCCAGCAGCGCGCAGGTTGCAACTAATGAAAAACTGTTTTTT. The rearrangement uses TRBV7-2 and TRBJ1-4; D call uncertain. Germline-derived CDR1 and CDR2 are SGHTA and FQGNSA. This CDR3 is 15 amino acids long. Trimming removed 5 bases from V and 0 bases from J, with 10 bases in between. Full variable domain (outside the CDR3, taken from reference TRBV7-2 and TRBJ1-4): GAGVSQSPSNKVTEKGKDVELRCDPISGHTALYWYRQSLGQGLEFLIYFQGNSAPDKSGLPSDRFSAERTGGSVSTLTIQRTQQEDSAVYLCASSAQVATNEKLFFGSGTQLSVL.